This T cell receptor beta chain was recovered during a study of blood T cells in healthy people across ages. This clonotype was counted a few times. The target antigen is unknown. Study results and caveats: Changes in expanded clonotypes were possibly confounded, as the CMV status of donors was unknown.

Combining a sample-barcoded 5' primer with a J-beta primer mix, a second PCR ran for about 6 to 12 cycles. Researchers report that each sample yielded at least 2.5 million CDR3-containing paired-end reads. TCRdb re-called the 5' RACE reads with MiXCR, one entry per CDR3 protein. The sample has around 820,000 distinct CDR3 sequences, about 25% seen once; the top ten hold approximately 4%. V lost 0 bases and J 0 bases, leaving 10 bases between the germline ends. Germline V lookup: CDR1 SGHDT, CDR2 YYEEEE. The CDR3 extends over 16 amino acids. The data were also submitted as part of a second study, on T cells of mothers and their children.

This clonotype originated in a boy younger than 18 in good health. The gene calls are TRBV5-6 and TRBJ1-5; D is unclear. Material for sequencing was blood. The CDR3 DNA reads as TGTGCCAGCAGCTTGGATCGGGGAGATAGCAATCAGCCCCAGCATTTT. Translation gives CASSLDRGDSNQPQHF.